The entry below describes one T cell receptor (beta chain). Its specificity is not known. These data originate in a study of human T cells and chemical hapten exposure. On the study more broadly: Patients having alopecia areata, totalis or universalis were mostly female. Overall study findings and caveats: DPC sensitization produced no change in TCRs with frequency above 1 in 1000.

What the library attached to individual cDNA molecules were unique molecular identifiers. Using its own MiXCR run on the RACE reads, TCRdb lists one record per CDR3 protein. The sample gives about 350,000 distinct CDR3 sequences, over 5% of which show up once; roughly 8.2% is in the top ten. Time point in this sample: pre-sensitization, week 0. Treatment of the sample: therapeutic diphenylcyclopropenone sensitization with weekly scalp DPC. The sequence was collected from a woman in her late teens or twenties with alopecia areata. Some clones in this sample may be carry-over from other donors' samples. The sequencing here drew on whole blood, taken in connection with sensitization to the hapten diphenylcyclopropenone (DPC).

The CDR3 sequence is CASSDGTSLKGTDTQYF. The CDR3 DNA sequence: TGTGCCAGCAGTGACGGGACTAGTTTGAAGGGCACAGATACGCAGTATTTT. The V and J genes are TRBV6-1 and TRBJ2-3, with 8 bases aligning to TRBD2. The CDR3 contains 17 residues. V lost 3 bases and J lost 1; bases outside the gene matches: 9. Germline V lookup: CDR1 MNHNS, CDR2 SASEGT.